This is a list of T cell receptor beta chains from one sample in a study of pediatric ulcerative colitis. The assay was immunoSEQ multiplex PCR, and TCRdb's table has in-frame clones only and misses some. This sample has around 61,000 clones, with about 86% found just once. Sequencing was performed on blood. The receptors were sampled from a boy between 10 and 17 years old with severe ulcerative colitis. The conserved cysteine and the conserved F or W are not part of the CDR3 here. Fields, in order: V gene, J gene, CDR3 protein.

V gene: TRBV6-6
J gene: TRBJ1-2
CDR3 protein: ASSYSLGLDGYT

V gene: TRBV6-6
J gene: TRBJ2-7
CDR3 protein: ASSYSEGPNSEQY

V gene: TRBV5-8
J gene: TRBJ2-1
CDR3 protein: ASSLGGSSSEQF

V gene: TRBV15
J gene: TRBJ1-4
CDR3 protein: ATSIRGTTNEKLF

V gene: TRBV5-1
J gene: TRBJ1-5
CDR3 protein: ASSSGTANQPQH

V gene: TRBV15
J gene: TRBJ2-7
CDR3 protein: ATSRDQPAGGNSYEQY

V gene: TRBV7-2
J gene: TRBJ2-3
CDR3 protein: ASSGTGTRSTDTQY

V gene: TRBV7-2
J gene: TRBJ2-1
CDR3 protein: ASSTDANYNEQF

V gene: TRBV29-1
J gene: TRBJ2-1
CDR3 protein: SVDSGEGRNEQF

V gene: TRBV5-6
J gene: TRBJ1-2
CDR3 protein: ASSFSVDREKANYGYT

V gene: TRBV6-4
J gene: TRBJ2-1
CDR3 protein: ASSAGMRIDEQF

V gene: TRBV6-1
J gene: TRBJ1-5
CDR3 protein: ASSEGQPQH

V gene: TRBV18
J gene: TRBJ2-7
CDR3 protein: ASSSRGRNDEQY

V gene: TRBV10-3
J gene: TRBJ2-1
CDR3 protein: AISTPGLAGVEAAYNEQF

V gene: TRBV4-1
J gene: TRBJ2-2
CDR3 protein: ASSQDFSGRAYPGELF

V gene: TRBV7-6
J gene: TRBJ2-7
CDR3 protein: ASSPTSGSNYYEQY

V gene: TRBV15
J gene: TRBJ2-3
CDR3 protein: ATSDRSGGTDTQY

V gene: TRBV28
J gene: TRBJ2-7
CDR3 protein: ASSLLGQFLYEQY

V gene: TRBV5-1
J gene: TRBJ2-1
CDR3 protein: ASSLEGSSSYNEQF

V gene: TRBV7-9
J gene: TRBJ2-5
CDR3 protein: ASSLDAGGKETQY

V gene: TRBV4-3
J gene: TRBJ2-1
CDR3 protein: ASSQDFGGRVVEQF

V gene: TRBV6-5
J gene: TRBJ2-7
CDR3 protein: ASRALTYYEQY

V gene: TRBV5-4
J gene: TRBJ1-4
CDR3 protein: ASSLRTGTNEKLF

V gene: TRBV10-2
J gene: TRBJ2-5
CDR3 protein: ASSDGRRVPQY

V gene: TRBV6-5
J gene: TRBJ2-1
CDR3 protein: ASELAEGGNEQF

V gene: TRBV25-1
J gene: TRBJ2-5
CDR3 protein: ASSEFEGGWETQY

V gene: TRBV3-2
J gene: TRBJ2-7
CDR3 protein: ASSPEA

V gene: TRBV4-1
J gene: TRBJ2-2
CDR3 protein: ASSQESSGELF

V gene: TRBV2
J gene: TRBJ2-5
CDR3 protein: ASSPSGSGETQY

V gene: TRBV7-9
J gene: TRBJ1-2
CDR3 protein: ASRSERDGYT

V gene: TRBV10-3
J gene: TRBJ2-5
CDR3 protein: AISWAGEETQY

V gene: TRBV5-1
J gene: TRBJ2-1
CDR3 protein: ASSLGGRDEQF

V gene: TRBV4-3
J gene: TRBJ1-3
CDR3 protein: ASSQDRKTSGNTIY

V gene: TRBV6-5
J gene: TRBJ1-2
CDR3 protein: ASSYLGTGTGHGYT

V gene: TRBV5-1
J gene: TRBJ1-3
CDR3 protein: ASSSGQGISGNTIY

V gene: TRBV2
J gene: TRBJ2-1
CDR3 protein: ASSRGLAGLGYNEQF

V gene: TRBV2
J gene: TRBJ2-7
CDR3 protein: ASIDRASYEQY

V gene: TRBV5-1
J gene: TRBJ2-5
CDR3 protein: ASSLEGLGIQETQY

V gene: TRBV11-2
J gene: TRBJ2-3
CDR3 protein: ASTIKLAGGPMTDTQY

V gene: TRBV11-2
J gene: TRBJ1-4
CDR3 protein: ASSLVSTNEKLF

V gene: TRBV7-2
J gene: TRBJ2-7
CDR3 protein: ASSPGVGTYEQY

V gene: TRBV10-1
J gene: TRBJ2-3
CDR3 protein: ASSAGWGRGSTDTQY

V gene: TRBV21-1
J gene: TRBJ2-1
CDR3 protein: ASSLGTGVNEQF

V gene: TRBV6-5
J gene: TRBJ2-5
CDR3 protein: ASGYGRDSQETQY

V gene: TRBV27
J gene: TRBJ1-2
CDR3 protein: ASSPNGPAYGYT

V gene: TRBV6-5
J gene: TRBJ1-2
CDR3 protein: ASKAIRGASYGYT

V gene: TRBV2
J gene: TRBJ2-2
CDR3 protein: ASTARGGGWTGELF

V gene: TRBV5-1
J gene: TRBJ2-1
CDR3 protein: ASSHGTSSYNEQF

V gene: TRBV29-1
J gene: TRBJ1-2
CDR3 protein: SVEVGGYGYT

V gene: TRBV5-6
J gene: TRBJ1-3
CDR3 protein: ASSLETGGSGNTIY

V gene: TRBV5-8
J gene: TRBJ2-4
CDR3 protein: ASSIGGGLAGVDKNIQY

V gene: TRBV5-6
J gene: TRBJ2-1
CDR3 protein: ASSLVGDEQF

V gene: TRBV7-6
J gene: TRBJ2-1
CDR3 protein: ASSAGSGTYNEQF

V gene: TRBV27
J gene: TRBJ2-3
CDR3 protein: ASGEGNTDTQY